This paragraph covers one T cell receptor beta chain sequence. This entry comes from a study of OX40 agonist ivuxolimab in advanced cancers. About the study: Patients were treated with ivuxolimab, an agonistic anti-OX40 (CD134) antibody.

V gave up 5 bases and J gave up 2 bases, with 16 bases separating them. CDR3 length: 15 amino acids. CDR1 and CDR2 from the germline V gene are LNHDA and SQIVND (reference sequence). Here immunoSEQ multiplex PCR was the method, and the copy in TCRdb shows in-frame clones only, minus some. This table holds 55,000 to 75,000 clones, 90% to 95% found once. This TCR derives from an adult with an advanced solid tumor such as melanoma, head and neck, liver or kidney cancer. This chain connects TRBV19 to TRBJ2-7, with D unclear. Source: CD4+ or CD8+ T cells sorted from blood, taken in a trial of the OX40 agonist ivuxolimab. The CDR3 region is CASSAAPGQAYEQYF. DNA of the CDR3: TGTGCCAGTAGTGCCGCACCGGGCCAAGCCTACGAGCAGTACTTC.